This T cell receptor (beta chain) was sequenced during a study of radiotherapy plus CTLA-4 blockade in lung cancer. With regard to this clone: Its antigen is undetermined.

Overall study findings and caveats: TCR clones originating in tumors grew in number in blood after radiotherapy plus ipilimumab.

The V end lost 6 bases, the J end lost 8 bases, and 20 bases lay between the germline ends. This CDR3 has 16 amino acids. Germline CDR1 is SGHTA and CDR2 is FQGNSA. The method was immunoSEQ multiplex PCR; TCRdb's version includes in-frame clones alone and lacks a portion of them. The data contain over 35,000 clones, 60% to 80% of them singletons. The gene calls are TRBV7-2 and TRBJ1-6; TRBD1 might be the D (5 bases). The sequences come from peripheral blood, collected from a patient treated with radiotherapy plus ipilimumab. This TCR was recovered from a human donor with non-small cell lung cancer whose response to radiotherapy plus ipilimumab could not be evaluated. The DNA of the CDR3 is TGTGCCAGCAGACTTCCGGGACTCATGAGACATTCACCCCTCCACTTT. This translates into CASRLPGLMRHSPLHF. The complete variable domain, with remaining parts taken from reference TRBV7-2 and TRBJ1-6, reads GAGVSQSPSNKVTEKGKDVELRCDPISGHTALYWYRQSLGQGLEFLIYFQGNSAPDKSGLPSDRFSAERTGGSVSTLTIQRTQQEDSAVYLCASRLPGLMRHSPLHFGNGTRLTVT.